Detailed here is one T cell receptor (beta chain). Antigen specificity is unknown. The data originate from a study of shared clonotypes between healthy human individuals. General study points: Larger estimated richness was generally seen in naive subsets than in memory subsets. Blood alone was sampled, and tissue repertoires likely differ.

TCRdb's copy holds only in-frame clones and misses some; the assay was immunoSEQ multiplex PCR. The table includes approximately 530,000 clones, 90% to 96% detected once. The CDR3 extends over 14 amino acids. The ends were cut back, 7 bases at V and 5 bases at J, with 17 bases in the middle. Germline V gene sequence: CDR1 LNHDA, CDR2 SQIVND (reference sequence). All donors were Caucasian adults living in Nashville, Tennessee. CD4+ cells underwent separation, giving CD45RA+ naive and CD45RA-negative memory subsets. Source material: naive CD4+ T cells sorted from blood. Subset given: CD45RA+ positively selected. The origin of this receptor is a woman in her 30s in good health. The chain is built from TRBV19 and TRBJ2-5; a possible D gene is TRBD2 (8 bases). CDR3 sequence (DNA): TGTGCCAGTACCCCGGGAGGGGGCGAGGAGACCCAGTACTTC. Amino acids: CASTPGGGEETQYF.